These 25 T cell receptor beta chains were all obtained from the same sample, sequenced in a study of shared clonotypes between healthy human individuals. The protocol was immunoSEQ multiplex PCR, while the TCRdb copy is restricted to in-frame clones and leaves out a portion. Of 2 million to 2.5 million clones listed, 90% to 97% were seen once; the top ten hold less than 0.15%. The sample consisted of naive CD4+ T cells sorted from blood. The subset: CD45RA+ positively selected. All receptors come from a man aged 18 to 30 in good health.

V usage is TRBV29-1 and J usage is TRBJ2-3; 7 bases agree with TRBD2. The CDR3 length is 14 residues. The V gene end was trimmed by 6 bases and the J gene end by 0 bases; junction bases not matched to a gene: 6. CDR1 and CDR2 from the germline V gene are SQVTM and ANQGSEA. The CDR3 coding sequence is TGCAGCGTGGTGAGCGGGACTAGCACAGATACGCAGTATTTT. This codes for CSVVSGTSTDTQYF.

The chain uses TRBV11-2 and TRBJ2-6; no firm D call. V lost 6 bases, J lost 4 bases, and 10 bases lay in between. CDR1 SGHAT and CDR2 FQNNGV come from the germline V gene. There are 14 residues in the CDR3. The CDR3 loop reads CASRKTGGANVLTF. As DNA, the CDR3 is TGTGCCAGCAGGAAAACTGGGGGGGCCAACGTCCTGACTTTC. The full variable domain, in which reference TRBV11-2 and TRBJ2-6 provide the parts outside the CDR3, is EAGVAQSPRYKIIEKRQSVAFWCNPISGHATLYWYQQILGQGPKLLIQFQNNGVVDDSQLPKDRFSAERLKGVDSTLKIQPAKLEDSAVYLCASRKTGGANVLTFGAGSRLTVL.

The chain couples TRBV15 to TRBJ2-2; D tentatively fits TRBD1 or TRBD2 (5 bases each). Germline lookup yields CDR1 LNHNV and CDR2 YYDKDF (reference sequence). The CDR3 totals 16 residues. The germline V and J ends were trimmed by 2 bases and 5 bases, with 15 bases remaining between them. CDR3 in DNA: TGTGCCACCAGCAGATCTCAGCGGACAAGAACCGGGGAGCTGTTTTTT. It translates to CATSRSQRTRTGELFF.

This clone has just one count. The genes are TRBV12-5 and TRBJ2-7; D unresolved. This CDR3 spans 11 amino acids. Trimming pared 7 bases from V and 6 bases from J, leaving 10 bases between. Germline CDR1 LGHNT, CDR2 FRNRAP. The CDR3: CASAIYSEQYF. The CDR3 DNA reads as TGTGCTAGTGCCATTTATAGCGAGCAGTACTTC.

The rearrangement joins TRBV5-1 to TRBJ1-1; 8 bases line up with TRBD1. CDR3 length equals 16 residues. Per the germline V gene, CDR1 is SGHRS and CDR2 is YFSETQ. V was clipped by 1 base and J by 5 bases; unmatched bases: 10. CDR3 sequence: CASSLSWDRKTTEAFF. The CDR3 DNA follows: TGCGCCAGCAGCTTGTCTTGGGACAGGAAAACGACTGAAGCTTTCTTT.

The chain has TRBV25-1 and TRBJ1-1; D is possibly TRBD1 (5 bases). Between the trimmed V and J ends, which lost 1 base and 0 bases, there was a span of 9 bases. Germline lookup yields CDR1 MGHDK and CDR2 SYGVNS. The CDR3 has 15 residues. The DNA of the CDR3 is TGTGCCAGCAGTGAATCCCGACAGATGAACACTGAAGCTTTCTTT. Amino acid sequence: CASSESRQMNTEAFF. Full variable domain (outside the CDR3, taken from reference TRBV25-1 and TRBJ1-1): EADIYQTPRYLVIGTGKKITLECSQTMGHDKMYWYQQDPGMELHLIHYSYGVNSTEKGDLSSESTVSRIRTEHFPLTLESARPSHTSQYLCASSESRQMNTEAFFGQGTRLTVV.

CDR3 DNA sequence: TGTGCTTCCACCACGGGGGGATGGTACGAGCAGTACTTC. This encodes CASTTGGWYEQYF. The chain has TRBV30 and TRBJ2-7; 7 bases line up with TRBD2. Looked up from germline, CDR1 is GTSNPN and CDR2 is SVGIG (reference sequence). The CDR3 is made up of 13 amino acids.

This chain uses TRBV6-1 with TRBJ1-3; the match to TRBD1 covers 7 bases. The CDR3 consists of 15 residues. Germline CDR1 reads MNHNS; CDR2 reads SASEGT. V was pared by 7 bases and J by 6 bases, with 12 bases of the junction left unmatched. The DNA of the CDR3 is TGTGCCAGCACCGCCCAGGGGGGTGTTGAAAACACCATATATTTT. Translated, it gives CASTAQGGVENTIYF.

V and J are TRBV19 and TRBJ1-5, with TRBD1 matching 8 bases. The ends lost 8 bases at V and 0 bases at J; junction bases unmatched: 12. The CDR3 length is 17 residues. Germline lookup yields CDR1 LNHDA and CDR2 SQIVND (reference sequence). CDR3 sequence: CASRYRSQGASNQPQHF. DNA for the CDR3: TGTGCCAGTCGTTACAGGAGCCAGGGGGCTAGCAATCAGCCCCAGCATTTT.

The chain links TRBV10-3 to TRBJ1-5; 10 bases are shared with TRBD1. The CDR3 covers 15 residues. Germline V lookup: CDR1 ENHRY, CDR2 SYGVKD. Trimming at V came to 5 bases and at J to 6 bases, leaving 7 bases not matched to a gene. Here the CDR3 reads CAISLGTGDGQPQHF. In DNA, the CDR3 is TGTGCCATCAGTCTTGGGACAGGGGATGGTCAGCCCCAGCATTTT.

This clone was seen just once. The chain has TRBV2 and TRBJ1-2, with a tentative D call TRBD1 (5 bases). The CDR3 spans 13 residues. Germline CDR1 reads SNHLY; CDR2 reads FYNNEI. Trimming left V 8 bases short and J 5 bases short, with 15 bases between. The CDR3 DNA is TGTGCCAGCGAATACGACAGCGGTTATGGCTACACCTTC. Amino acids: CASEYDSGYGYTF. Together with reference TRBV2 and TRBJ1-2, the CDR3 gives the full variable domain: EPEVTQTPSHQVTQMGQEVILRCVPISNHLYFYWYRQILGQKVEFLVSFYNNEISEKSEIFDDQFSVERPDGSNFTLKIRSTKLEDSAMYFCASEYDSGYGYTFGSGTRLTVV.

The chain uses TRBV5-6 and TRBJ1-4, with 8 bases that match TRBD1. This CDR3 comprises 18 residues. Germline V gene data show CDR1 as SGHDT and CDR2 as YYEEEE. The V gene end was trimmed by 1 base and the J gene end by 0 bases; junction bases not matched to a gene: 8. This chain's CDR3 is CASSLRRTGSATNEKLFF. The CDR3, as DNA: TGTGCCAGCAGCTTGCGGCGGACAGGGTCGGCAACTAATGAAAAACTGTTTTTT.

In the case of this clone: This same CDR3 is encoded by further DNA sequences in the sample. The chain links TRBV5-1 to TRBJ1-3; 8 bases are shared with TRBD1. Germline values: CDR1 SGHRS, CDR2 YFSETQ. The CDR3 loop spans 16 amino acids. J was trimmed by 0 bases and V by 2 bases; bases with no gene match: 4. The CDR3 protein is CASSFGTGDSGNTIYF. The CDR3 DNA sequence: TGCGCCAGCAGCTTCGGGACAGGCGACTCTGGAAACACCATATATTTT.

The genes are TRBV4-3 and TRBJ1-5; D is unclear. V was trimmed by 0 bases and J by 1 base, leaving 7 bases between them. Germline lookup yields CDR1 LGHNA and CDR2 YSLEER. CDR3 size: 15 residues. DNA of the CDR3: TGCGCCAGCAGCCAAGAGAGCAGCAGCAATCAGCCCCAGCATTTT. Its translation: CASSQESSSNQPQHF.

This sequence joins TRBV6-1 and TRBJ1-4; D gene unclear. Germline assignment: CDR1 MNHNS and CDR2 SASEGT. This CDR3 is built from 14 residues. Trimming removed 7 bases from V and 0 bases from J, with 9 bases in between. The CDR3 sequence: CASTAASTNEKLFF. Written as DNA, the CDR3 is TGTGCCAGCACAGCGGCGTCAACTAATGAAAAACTGTTTTTT.

This clone was observed a single time. V is TRBV19 and J is TRBJ2-7; D tentatively reads TRBD1 or TRBD2 (5 bases each). CDR1 LNHDA and CDR2 SQIVND come from the germline V gene (reference sequence). The CDR3 spans 16 residues. Between the trimmed V and J ends, which lost 6 bases and 0 bases, there was a span of 18 bases. CDR3 sequence: CASRTYGTESSYEQYF. CDR3 nucleotides: TGTGCCAGTAGGACATATGGGACCGAAAGCTCCTACGAGCAGTACTTC.

V gene TRBV5-1 combines with J gene TRBJ1-1; 7 bases agree with TRBD1. V lost 4 bases, J lost 0 bases, and 6 bases stayed unmatched. The CDR3 runs 15 residues. Germline CDR1 SGHRS, CDR2 YFSETQ. The CDR3 bases are TGCGCCAGCAGCCTTCTGACAGGGCTGAACACTGAAGCTTTCTTT. It specifies CASSLLTGLNTEAFF.

Here the CDR3 DNA reads TGTGCCAGCAGCCGAGGACAGGGGTGGGAGACCCAGTACTTC. It translates to CASSRGQGWETQYF. The V call is TRBV14, the J call TRBJ2-5; 9 nucleotides line up with TRBD1. Germline V gene lookup returns CDR1 SGHDN and CDR2 FVKESK. Trimming at V came to 4 bases and at J to 5 bases, leaving 5 bases not matched to a gene. The CDR3 is 14 residues long.

V gene TRBV18 combines with J gene TRBJ2-1; D is unresolved. The CDR3 extends over 13 amino acids. The V end lost 0 bases, the J end lost 7 bases, and 7 bases lay between the germline ends. CDR1 is KGHSH and CDR2 is LQKENI in the germline V gene. The CDR3 coding sequence is TGTGCCAGCTCACCACCGATGAAAAATGAGCAGTTCTTC. Its protein product is CASSPPMKNEQFF. The variable domain in full, completed from reference TRBV18 and TRBJ2-1, reads NAGVMQNPRHLVRRRGQEARLRCSPMKGHSHVYWYRQLPEEGLKFMVYLQKENIIDESGMPKERFSAEFPKEGPSILRIQQVVRGDSAAYFCASSPPMKNEQFFGPGTRLTVL.

This clone was detected only once. Other DNA sequences from this sample encode an identical CDR3 as well. The rearrangement uses TRBV6-5 and TRBJ2-2; D possibly corresponds to TRBD2 (5 bases). The CDR3 length is 14 residues. Germline V lookup: CDR1 MNHEY, CDR2 SVGAGI. V lost 5 bases to trimming and J lost 2 bases, with 9 bases between them. The CDR3 is CASSRGLNTGELFF. CDR3 DNA sequence: TGTGCCAGCAGTCGCGGACTTAACACCGGGGAGCTGTTTTTT.

The chain combines TRBV19 with TRBJ2-3, with no clear D. Deletions cut 1 base from V and 1 base from J, with 6 bases between. Germline V gene lookup returns CDR1 LNHDA and CDR2 SQIVND (reference sequence). The CDR3 has 14 amino acids. DNA for the CDR3: TGTGCCAGTAGTATAGGCCCAGGCACAGATACGCAGTATTTT. Protein: CASSIGPGTDTQYF.

This clone was counted once. In nucleotides, the CDR3 is TGTGCCAGCAGCCAAGGTGCACCCCAGGCTACGCAGTATTTT. Its translation: CASSQGAPQATQYF. V usage is TRBV14 and J usage is TRBJ2-3; no reliable D call. The V gene's germline CDR1 is SGHDN and CDR2 FVKESK. The V and J ends lost 1 base and 8 bases respectively, with 13 bases between them. The CDR3 length is 14 residues.

The chain carries TRBV7-9 and TRBJ1-5; maybe TRBD1 (5 bases). Trimming stripped 4 bases from V and 2 bases from J, with 6 bases between. This CDR3 contains 13 residues. The V gene's germline CDR1 is SEHNR and CDR2 FQNEAQ (reference sequence). The CDR3 region is CASSWDGNQPQHF. The CDR3 bases are TGTGCCAGCAGCTGGGACGGCAATCAGCCCCAGCATTTT.

V gene TRBV10-3 combines with J gene TRBJ2-1; D may correspond to TRBD1 or TRBD2 (9 bases each). The germline V and J ends were trimmed by 8 bases and 6 bases, with 32 bases remaining between them. Germline CDR1 reads ENHRY; CDR2 reads SYGVKD. The CDR3 length is 19 residues. The CDR3 reads CAIPRARDREGSGSNEQFF. DNA for the CDR3: TGTGCCATCCCCCGAGCCCGGGACAGGGAGGGTAGCGGGAGCAATGAGCAGTTCTTC.

The chain has TRBV5-4 and TRBJ1-2, with D tentatively TRBD1 (5 bases). The CDR3 consists of 16 residues. V was cut by 4 bases and J by 4 bases, with 20 bases left in between. Germline-derived CDR1 and CDR2 are SGHNT and YYREEE (reference sequence). DNA for the CDR3: TGTGCCAGCAGCGTTCCAAACCAGCAGGGCGCCTATGGCTACACCTTC. Its translation: CASSVPNQQGAYGYTF.